This TCR beta chain originates from a study of shared clonotypes between healthy human individuals. It was 150 to 200 ng DNA, 31,000 or so T cell genomes, that sorted-subset replicate PCRs used. Source study methods: Filtering differed, since immunoSEQ gave only junction sequences and no quality scores. The data were produced by immunoSEQ multiplex PCR, yet TCRdb's version contains in-frame clones alone and is incomplete. The V and J calls and clone size were taken over from that table, and D and trimming were inferred from the DNA. The sample has a few million clones, more than 90% seen once. Comments on this clone: Its antigen is unidentified.

V was trimmed by 3 bases and J by 0 bases, leaving 6 bases between them. There are 13 residues in the CDR3. Whole-study results and caveats: The generation probabilities recorded for non-shared clonotypes fell below those of clonotypes shared by all four donors. Rarefaction showed that sequencing of sorted subsets was incomplete (despite large depth).

The chain joins TRBV5-7 to TRBJ2-5; D is undetermined. TRBV5-7 is recorded as an ORF, its role being uncertain. The sample was naive CD4+ T cells sorted from blood. This sample's subset: CD45RA+ positively selected. This clonotype was sampled from a man aged 18 to 29 in good health. The CDR3 loop reads CASSSEYQETQYF. Here the CDR3 DNA reads TGTGCCAGCAGCTCGGAGTACCAAGAGACCCAGTACTTC.